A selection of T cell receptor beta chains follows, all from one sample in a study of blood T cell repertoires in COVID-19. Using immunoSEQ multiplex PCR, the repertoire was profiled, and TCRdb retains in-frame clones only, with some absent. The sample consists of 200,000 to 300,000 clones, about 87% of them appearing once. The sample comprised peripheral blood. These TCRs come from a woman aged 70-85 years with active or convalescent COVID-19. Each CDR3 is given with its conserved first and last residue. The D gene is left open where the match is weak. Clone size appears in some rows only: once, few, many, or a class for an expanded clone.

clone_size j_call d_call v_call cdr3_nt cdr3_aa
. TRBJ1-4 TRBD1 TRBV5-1 TGCGCCAGCAGCGTGGGACAGTCAAATGAAAAACTGTTTTTT CASSVGQSNEKLFF
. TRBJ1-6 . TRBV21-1 TGTGCCAGCAGCAATGGAGTTCGTCGGTCCTATAATTCACCCCTCCACTTT CASSNGVRRSYNSPLHF
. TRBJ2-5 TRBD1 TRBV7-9 TGTGCCAGCAGCGACAGACAGGGGCCTCAAGAGACCCAGTACTTC CASSDRQGPQETQYF
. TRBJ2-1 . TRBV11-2 TGTGCCAGCGGTAGGGGCCCTAATGAGCAGTTCTTC CASGRGPNEQFF
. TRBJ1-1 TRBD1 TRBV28 TGTGCCAGCAGTCAGACAGGGGGGTACACTGAAGCTTTCTTT CASSQTGGYTEAFF
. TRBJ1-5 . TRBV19 TGTGCCAGTAGTACGGGAGTCAACTATCAGCCCCAGCATTTT CASSTGVNYQPQHF
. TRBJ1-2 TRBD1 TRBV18 TGTGCCAGCTCATCTTTCACAGGGGATTATGGCTACACCTTC CASSSFTGDYGYTF
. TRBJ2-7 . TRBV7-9 TGTGCCAGCAGCTTTCAACCAGGGATGATGGGGGCTTTATACGAGCAGTACTTC CASSFQPGMMGALYEQYF
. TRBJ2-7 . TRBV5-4 TGTGCCACGACGGCCGGGACAAACCCCTACGAGCAGTACTTC CATTAGTNPYEQYF
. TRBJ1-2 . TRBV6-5 TGTGCCAGCGCCTATGACAGCGCTAACTATGGCTACACCTTC CASAYDSANYGYTF
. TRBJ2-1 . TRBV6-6 TGTGCCAGCACTGGGGGGGGCCAATCCTACAATGAGCAGTTCTTC CASTGGGQSYNEQFF
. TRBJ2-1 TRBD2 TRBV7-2 TGTGCCAGCAGCTGGGTAGCGGGGGCTGAGCAGTTCTTC CASSWVAGAEQFF
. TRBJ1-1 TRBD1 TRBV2 TGTGCCAGCAGTAGGGACAGGGAAGCTTTCTTT CASSRDREAFF
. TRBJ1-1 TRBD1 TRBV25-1 TGTGCCAGCGGGGGACAGGGAAACACTGAAGCTTTCTTT CASGGQGNTEAFF
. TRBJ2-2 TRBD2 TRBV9 TGTGCCAGCGGGGCGGGAGGCGCCGGGGAGCTGTTTTTT CASGAGGAGELFF
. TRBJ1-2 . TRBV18 TGTGCCAGCTCACCATACGACGGAGACTATGGCTACACCTTC CASSPYDGDYGYTF
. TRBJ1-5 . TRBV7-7 TGTGCCAGCAGCTTAGATCTCAATCAGCCCCAGCATTTT CASSLDLNQPQHF
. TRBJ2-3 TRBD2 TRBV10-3 TGTGCCGCAAGCGGGGGGGCAACAGATACGCAGTATTTT CAASGGATDTQYF
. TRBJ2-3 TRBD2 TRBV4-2 TGTGCCAGCAGCCAAGGAGCTAGCGGGGTTAGCACAGATACGCAGTATTTT CASSQGASGVSTDTQYF
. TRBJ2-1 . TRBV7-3 TGTGCCAGCAGCTTAACGGGAGAAGAGCAGTTCTTC CASSLTGEEQFF
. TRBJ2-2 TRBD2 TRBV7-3 TGTGCCAGCAGCCTCGGACTAGCGGGGGGCGCCGGGGAGCTGTTTTTT CASSLGLAGGAGELFF
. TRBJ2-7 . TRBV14 TGTGCCAGCAGCCATGACAGGACGTACTACGAGCAGTACTTC CASSHDRTYYEQYF
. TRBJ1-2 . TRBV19 TGTGCCAGTAGTCAGGGGATCGGAAGAAAAACCTTTAACTATGGCTACACCTTC CASSQGIGRKTFNYGYTF
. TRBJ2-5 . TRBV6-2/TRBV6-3 TGTGCCAGCAGTTACGTCGTTGGTAGGACTAACCAAGAGACCCAGTACTTC CASSYVVGRTNQETQYF
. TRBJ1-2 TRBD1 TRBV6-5 TGTGCCAGCATTCCTAGCCGGGACAGGGCCTATGGCTACACCTTC CASIPSRDRAYGYTF
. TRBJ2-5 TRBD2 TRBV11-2 TGTGCCAGCAGCTTAACATCGACTAGCGGGGAAAAAGAGACCCAGTACTTC CASSLTSTSGEKETQYF
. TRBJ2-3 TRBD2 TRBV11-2 TGTGCCAGCAGTCTAGGGGCTGGGACTAGCAATCGGTATTTT CASSLGAGTSNRYF
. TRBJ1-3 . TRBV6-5 TGTGCCAGCAGTTCGTCTGACAGCTCTGGAAACACCATATATTTT CASSSSDSSGNTIYF
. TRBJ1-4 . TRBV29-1 TGCAGCGTTGATAGTGTGGGAGTTGAGGGTGAAAAACTGTTTTTT CSVDSVGVEGEKLFF
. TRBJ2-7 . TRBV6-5 TGTGCCAGCAGTTACTCTTTGTTCAGGCCCCCCGACGAGCAGTACTTC CASSYSLFRPPDEQYF
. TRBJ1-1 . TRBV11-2 TGTGCCAGCAGCTTAGATCAGTTCCGACCGGGAAAAAACACTGAAGCTTTCTTT CASSLDQFRPGKNTEAFF
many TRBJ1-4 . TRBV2 TGTGCCGCTTATGTATATCACCCGGGGGTGAATAATGAAAAACTGTTTTTT CAAYVYHPGVNNEKLFF
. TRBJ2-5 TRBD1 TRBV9 TGTGCCAGCAGCCCGCAGACAGGGAGAGATTTACAAGAGACCCAGTACTTC CASSPQTGRDLQETQYF
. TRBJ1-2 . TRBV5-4 TGTGCCAGCACCCAGGGTTTACGAAATGGCTACACCTTC CASTQGLRNGYTF
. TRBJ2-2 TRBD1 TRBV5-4 TGTGCCAGCAGCTGGGGACAGGGCGTCAACACCGGGGAGCTGTTTTTT CASSWGQGVNTGELFF
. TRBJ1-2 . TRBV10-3 TGTGCCATCAGTGAGACAGGAGCTAACTATGGCTACACCTTC CAISETGANYGYTF
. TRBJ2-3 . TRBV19 TGTGCCAGTAGGCTACACAGTTCGGCGCAGTATTTT CASRLHSSAQYF
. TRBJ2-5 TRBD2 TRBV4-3 TGCGCCAGCAGCCTGGGACTAGGGGGGTCGGAGACCCAGTACTTC CASSLGLGGSETQYF
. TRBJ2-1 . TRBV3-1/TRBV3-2 TGTGCCAGCAGCCGCATTGAGGAGCAGTTCTTC CASSRIEEQFF
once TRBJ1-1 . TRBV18 TGTGCCAGCTCACCTGCGGGAGGTGAAGCTTTCTTT CASSPAGGEAFF
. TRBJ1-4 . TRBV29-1 TGCAGCGTTGGGCAGGGTTATGAAAAACTGTTTTTT CSVGQGYEKLFF
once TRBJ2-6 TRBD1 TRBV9 TGTGCCAGCAGCGTAGATGGGACAGGGGTAACTGGGGCCAACGTCCTGACTTTC CASSVDGTGVTGANVLTF
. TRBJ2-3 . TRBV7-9 TGTGCCAGCACCGACAGAGATACGCAGTATTTT CASTDRDTQYF
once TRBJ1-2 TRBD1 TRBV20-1 TGCAGTGCTAGTGTGGGACAGGGGCATGGCTACACCTTC CSASVGQGHGYTF
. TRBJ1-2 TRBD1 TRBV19 TGTGCCAGCTCGGACAGGGTCTATGGCTACACCTTC CASSDRVYGYTF
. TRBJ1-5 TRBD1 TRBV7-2 TGTGCCAGCAGCTACACAGGGGGCAATCAGCCCCAGCATTTT CASSYTGGNQPQHF
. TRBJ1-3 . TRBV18 TGTGCCAGCTCACCCCCGGGGTCACAAGCTGGAAACACCATATATTTT CASSPPGSQAGNTIYF
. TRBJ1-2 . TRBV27 TGTGCCAGCAGGCCTATCCGGGACTATGGCTACACCTTC CASRPIRDYGYTF